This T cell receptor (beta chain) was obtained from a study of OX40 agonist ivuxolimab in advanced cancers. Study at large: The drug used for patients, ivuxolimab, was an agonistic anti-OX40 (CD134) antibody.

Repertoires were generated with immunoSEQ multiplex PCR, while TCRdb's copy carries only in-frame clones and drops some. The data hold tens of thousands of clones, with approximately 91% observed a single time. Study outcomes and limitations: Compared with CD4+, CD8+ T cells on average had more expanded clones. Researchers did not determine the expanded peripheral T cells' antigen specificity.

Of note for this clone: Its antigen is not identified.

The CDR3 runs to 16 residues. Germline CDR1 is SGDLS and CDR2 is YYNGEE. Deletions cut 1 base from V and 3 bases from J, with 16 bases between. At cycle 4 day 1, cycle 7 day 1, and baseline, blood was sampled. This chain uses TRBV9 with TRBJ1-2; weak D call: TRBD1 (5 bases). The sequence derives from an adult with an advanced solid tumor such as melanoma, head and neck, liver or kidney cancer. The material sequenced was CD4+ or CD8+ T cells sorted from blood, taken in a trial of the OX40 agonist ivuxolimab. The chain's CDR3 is CASSVSQGSGDYGYTF. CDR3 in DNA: TGTGCCAGCAGCGTATCTCAGGGCTCGGGGGACTATGGCTACACCTTC.